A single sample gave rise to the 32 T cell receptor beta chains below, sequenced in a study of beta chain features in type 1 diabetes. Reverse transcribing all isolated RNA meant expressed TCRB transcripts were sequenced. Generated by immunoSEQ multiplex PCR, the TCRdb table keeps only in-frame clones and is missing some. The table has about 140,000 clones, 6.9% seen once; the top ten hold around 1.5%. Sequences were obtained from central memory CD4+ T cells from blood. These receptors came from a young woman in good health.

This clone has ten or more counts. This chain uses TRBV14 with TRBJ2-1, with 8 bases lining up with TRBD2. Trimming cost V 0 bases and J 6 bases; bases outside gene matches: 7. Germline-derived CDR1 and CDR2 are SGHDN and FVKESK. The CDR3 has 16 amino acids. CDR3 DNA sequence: TGTGCCAGCAGCCAAGACAGCGGGAGAATTTTCAATGAGCAGTTCTTC. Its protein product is CASSQDSGRIFNEQFF. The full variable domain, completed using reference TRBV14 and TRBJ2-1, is EAGVTQFPSHSVIEKGQTVTLRCDPISGHDNLYWYRRVMGKEIKFLLHFVKESKQDESGMPNNRFLAERTGGTYSTLKVQPAELEDSGVYFCASSQDSGRIFNEQFFGPGTRLTVL.

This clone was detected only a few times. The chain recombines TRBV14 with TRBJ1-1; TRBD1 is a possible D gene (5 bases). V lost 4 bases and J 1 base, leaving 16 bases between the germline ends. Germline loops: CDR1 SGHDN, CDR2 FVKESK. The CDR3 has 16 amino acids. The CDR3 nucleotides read TGTGCCAGCAGCCCCCGCACAGCAGGGTCGAACACTGAAGCTTTCTTT. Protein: CASSPRTAGSNTEAFF.

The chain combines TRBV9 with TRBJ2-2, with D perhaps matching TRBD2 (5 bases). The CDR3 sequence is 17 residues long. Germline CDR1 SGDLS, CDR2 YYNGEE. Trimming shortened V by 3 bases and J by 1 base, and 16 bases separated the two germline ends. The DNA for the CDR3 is TGTGCCAGCAGCGGGGGATCTTTTCGGGGGAACACCGGGGAGCTGTTTTTT. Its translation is CASSGGSFRGNTGELFF.

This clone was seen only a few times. In DNA, the CDR3 is TGTGCCAGCAGCGTAGCCAGGGGCGATGAAAAACTGTTTTTT. Its protein is CASSVARGDEKLFF. V gene TRBV9 combines with J gene TRBJ1-4, with D perhaps matching TRBD1 (6 bases). Germline CDR1 is SGDLS and CDR2 is YYNGEE. V was shortened by 0 bases and J by 6 bases, with 9 bases between the two germline ends. This CDR3 region has 14 residues.

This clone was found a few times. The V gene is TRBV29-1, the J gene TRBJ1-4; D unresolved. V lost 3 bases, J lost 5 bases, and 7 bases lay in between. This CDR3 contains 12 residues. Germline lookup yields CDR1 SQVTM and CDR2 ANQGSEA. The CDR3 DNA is TGCAGCGTTGAGAGGGAAAATGAAAAACTGTTTTTT. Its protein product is CSVERENEKLFF. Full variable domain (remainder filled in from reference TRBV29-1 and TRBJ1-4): SAVISQKPSRDICQRGTSLTIQCQVDSQVTMMFWYRQQPGQSLTLIATANQGSEATYESGFVIDKFPISRPNLTFSTLTVSNMSPEDSSIYLCSVERENEKLFFGSGTQLSVL.

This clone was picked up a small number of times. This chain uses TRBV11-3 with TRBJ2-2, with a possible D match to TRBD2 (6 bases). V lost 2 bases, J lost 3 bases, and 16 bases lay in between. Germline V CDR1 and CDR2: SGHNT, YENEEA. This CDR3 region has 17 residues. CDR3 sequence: CASSLRGAGTDTGELFF. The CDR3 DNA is TGTGCCAGCAGCTTACGAGGGGCGGGGACGGACACCGGGGAGCTGTTTTTT.

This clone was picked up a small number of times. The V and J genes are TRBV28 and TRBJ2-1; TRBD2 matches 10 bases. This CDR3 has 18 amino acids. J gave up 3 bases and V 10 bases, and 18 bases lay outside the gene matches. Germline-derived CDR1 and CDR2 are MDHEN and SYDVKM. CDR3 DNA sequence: TGTGCCATCGGCCACCACTTTCGGGCTAGCGGGGGCTACAATGAGCAGTTCTTC. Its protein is CAIGHHFRASGGYNEQFF.

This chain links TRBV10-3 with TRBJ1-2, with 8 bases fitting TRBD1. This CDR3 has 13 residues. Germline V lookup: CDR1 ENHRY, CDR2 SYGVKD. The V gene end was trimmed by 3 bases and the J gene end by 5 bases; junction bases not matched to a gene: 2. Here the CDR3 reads CAISDGQGYGYTF. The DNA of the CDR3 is TGTGCCATCAGTGATGGACAGGGTTATGGCTACACCTTC.

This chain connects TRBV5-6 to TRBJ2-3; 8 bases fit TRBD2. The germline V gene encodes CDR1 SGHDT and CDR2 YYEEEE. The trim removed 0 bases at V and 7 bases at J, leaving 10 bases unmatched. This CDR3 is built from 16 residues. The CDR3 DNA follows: TGTGCCAGCAGCTTGGTGGGAGCGGGAGACGCGAATACGCAGTATTTT. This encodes CASSLVGAGDANTQYF. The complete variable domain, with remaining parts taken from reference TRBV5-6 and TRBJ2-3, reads DAGVTQSPTHLIKTRGQQVTLRCSPKSGHDTVSWYQQALGQGPQFIFQYYEEEERQRGNFPDRFSGHQFPNYSSELNVNALLLGDSALYLCASSLVGAGDANTQYFGPGTRLTVL.

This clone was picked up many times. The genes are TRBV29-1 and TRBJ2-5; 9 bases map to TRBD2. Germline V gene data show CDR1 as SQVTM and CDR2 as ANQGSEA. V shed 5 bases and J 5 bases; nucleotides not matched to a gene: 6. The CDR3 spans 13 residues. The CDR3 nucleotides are TGCAGCGTTCGAGCGGGGGGCCGGGAGACCCAGTACTTC. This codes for CSVRAGGRETQYF.

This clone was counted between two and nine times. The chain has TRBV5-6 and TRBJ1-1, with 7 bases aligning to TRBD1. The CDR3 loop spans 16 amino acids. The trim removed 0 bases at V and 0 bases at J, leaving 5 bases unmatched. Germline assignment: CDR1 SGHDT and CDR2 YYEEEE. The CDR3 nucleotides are TGTGCCAGCAGCTTGGCACAGGGGACTTTGAACACTGAAGCTTTCTTT. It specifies CASSLAQGTLNTEAFF.

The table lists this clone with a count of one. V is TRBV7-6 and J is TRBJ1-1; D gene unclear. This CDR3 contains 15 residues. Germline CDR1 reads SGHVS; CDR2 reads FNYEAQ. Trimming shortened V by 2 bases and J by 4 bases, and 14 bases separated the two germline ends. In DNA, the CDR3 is TGTGCCAGCAGCTTAACCGGGGATAGAGGCACTGAAGCTTTCTTT. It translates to CASSLTGDRGTEAFF. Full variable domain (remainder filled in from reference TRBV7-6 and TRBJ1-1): GAGVSQSPRYKVTKRGQDVALRCDPISGHVSLYWYRQALGQGPEFLTYFNYEAQQDKSGLPNDRFSAERPEGSISTLTIQRTEQRDSAMYRCASSLTGDRGTEAFFGQGTRLTVV.

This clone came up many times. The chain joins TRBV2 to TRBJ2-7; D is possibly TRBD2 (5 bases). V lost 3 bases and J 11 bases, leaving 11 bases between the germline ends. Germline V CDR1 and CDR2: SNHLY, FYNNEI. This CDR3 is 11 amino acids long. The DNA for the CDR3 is TGTGCCAGCAGTGAGGTGAGGGTTGAGTACTTC. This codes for CASSEVRVEYF. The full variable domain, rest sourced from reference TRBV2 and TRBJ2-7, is EPEVTQTPSHQVTQMGQEVILRCVPISNHLYFYWYRQILGQKVEFLVSFYNNEISEKSEIFDDQFSVERPDGSNFTLKIRSTKLEDSAMYFCASSEVRVEYFGPGTRLTVT.

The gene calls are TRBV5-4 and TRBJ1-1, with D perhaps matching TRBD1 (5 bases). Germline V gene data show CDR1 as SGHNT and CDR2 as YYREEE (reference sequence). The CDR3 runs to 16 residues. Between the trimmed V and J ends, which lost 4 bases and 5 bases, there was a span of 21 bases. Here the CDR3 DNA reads TGTGCCAGCAGCCCCCCTGGGGCGCGGATGGGTACTGAAGCTTTCTTT. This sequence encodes CASSPPGARMGTEAFF.

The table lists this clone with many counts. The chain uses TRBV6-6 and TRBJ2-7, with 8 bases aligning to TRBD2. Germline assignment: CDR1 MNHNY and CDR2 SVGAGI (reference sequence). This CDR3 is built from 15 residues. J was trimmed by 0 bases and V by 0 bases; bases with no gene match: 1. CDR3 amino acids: CASSYSAGGSYEQYF. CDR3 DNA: TGTGCCAGCAGTTACTCGGCGGGAGGCTCCTACGAGCAGTACTTC.

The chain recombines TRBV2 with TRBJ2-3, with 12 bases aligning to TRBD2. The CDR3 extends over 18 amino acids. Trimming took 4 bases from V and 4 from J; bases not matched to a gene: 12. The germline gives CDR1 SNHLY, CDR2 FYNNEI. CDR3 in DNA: TGTGCCAGCAGTGTAATGTCTCTAGCGGGAGGGCCGTCAGATACGCAGTATTTT. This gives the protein CASSVMSLAGGPSDTQYF.

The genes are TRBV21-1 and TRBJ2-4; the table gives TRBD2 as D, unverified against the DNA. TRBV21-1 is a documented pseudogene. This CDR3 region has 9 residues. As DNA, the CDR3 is TGTGCCAGCAGCAAAGAGAGGGTCTTC. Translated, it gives CASSKERVF.

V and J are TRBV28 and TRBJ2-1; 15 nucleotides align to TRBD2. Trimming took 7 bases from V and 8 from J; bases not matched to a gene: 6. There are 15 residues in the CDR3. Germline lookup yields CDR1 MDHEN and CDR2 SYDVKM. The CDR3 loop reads CASTRGLAGGYEQFF. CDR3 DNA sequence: TGTGCCAGCACCCGGGGACTAGCGGGAGGCTATGAGCAGTTCTTC.

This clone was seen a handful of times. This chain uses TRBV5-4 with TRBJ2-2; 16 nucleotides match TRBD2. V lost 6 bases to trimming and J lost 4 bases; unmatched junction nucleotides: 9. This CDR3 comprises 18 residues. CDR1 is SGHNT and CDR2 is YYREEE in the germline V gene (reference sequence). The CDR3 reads CASTPEGLAGGVTGELFF. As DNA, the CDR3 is TGTGCCAGCACCCCGGAGGGACTAGCGGGAGGGGTCACCGGGGAGCTGTTTTTT.

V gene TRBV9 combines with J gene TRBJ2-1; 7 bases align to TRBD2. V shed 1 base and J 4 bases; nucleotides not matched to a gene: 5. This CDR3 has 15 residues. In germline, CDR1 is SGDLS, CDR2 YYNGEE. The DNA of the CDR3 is TGTGCCAGCAGCGTATCTAGCGGCCGATACAATGAGCAGTTCTTC. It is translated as CASSVSSGRYNEQFF. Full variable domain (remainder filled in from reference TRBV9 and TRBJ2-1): DSGVTQTPKHLITATGQRVTLRCSPRSGDLSVYWYQQSLDQGLQFLIQYYNGEERAKGNILERFSAQQFPDLHSELNLSSLELGDSALYFCASSVSSGRYNEQFFGPGTRLTVL.

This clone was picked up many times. The CDR3 region has the DNA TGTGCCAGCTCACCTCAAGATACGCAGTATTTT. Its protein product is CASSPQDTQYF. The chain couples TRBV18 to TRBJ2-3, with D hard to call. The V end lost 3 bases, the J end lost 5 bases, and 3 bases lay between the germline ends. The CDR3 loop spans 11 amino acids. Germline V gives CDR1 KGHSH, CDR2 LQKENI.

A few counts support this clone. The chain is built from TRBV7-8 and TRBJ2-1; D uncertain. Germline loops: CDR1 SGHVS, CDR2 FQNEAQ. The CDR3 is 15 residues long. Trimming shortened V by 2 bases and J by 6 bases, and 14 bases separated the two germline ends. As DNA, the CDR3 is TGTGCCAGCAGCTTAAGCGAGACCCAAACCAATGAGCAGTTCTTC. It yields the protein CASSLSETQTNEQFF.

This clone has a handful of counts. CDR3 nucleotides: TGTGCCGGAGCCCTACGGAGCTACGAGCAGTACTTC. Its translation is CAGALRSYEQYF. J is TRBJ2-7 and V is TRBV30; D unresolved. Germline CDR1 GTSNPN, CDR2 SVGIG (reference sequence). The CDR3 has 12 amino acids. Trimming removed 8 bases at V and 3 bases at J, with 14 bases between.

CDR3 in amino acids: CASSLGGTSYEQYF. CDR3 nucleotide sequence: TGTGCCAGCAGCTTGGGGGGTACCTCCTACGAGCAGTACTTC. The chain couples TRBV11-1 to TRBJ2-7; perhaps TRBD2 as D (6 bases). CDR1 is SGHAT, CDR2 FQDESV, per germline (reference sequence). The CDR3 runs to 14 residues. Trimming shortened V by 3 bases and J by 0 bases, and 9 bases separated the two germline ends.

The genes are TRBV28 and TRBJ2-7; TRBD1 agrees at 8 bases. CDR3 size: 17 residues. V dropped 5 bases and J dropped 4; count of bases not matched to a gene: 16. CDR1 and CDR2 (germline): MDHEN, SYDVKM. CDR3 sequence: CASSRLATGQGRYEQYF. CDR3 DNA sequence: TGTGCCAGCAGTCGCCTCGCCACCGGACAGGGTCGGTACGAGCAGTACTTC.

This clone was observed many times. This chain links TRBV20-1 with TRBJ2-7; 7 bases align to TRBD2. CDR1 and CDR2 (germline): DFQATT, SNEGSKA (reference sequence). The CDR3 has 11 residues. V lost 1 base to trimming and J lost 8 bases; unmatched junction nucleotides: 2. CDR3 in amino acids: CSARGGGKQYF. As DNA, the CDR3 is TGCAGTGCTAGAGGGGGGGGTAAGCAGTACTTC.

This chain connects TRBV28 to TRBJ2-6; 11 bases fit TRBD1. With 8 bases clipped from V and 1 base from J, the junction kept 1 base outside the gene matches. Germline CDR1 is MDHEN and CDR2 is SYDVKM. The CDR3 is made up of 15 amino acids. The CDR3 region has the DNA TGTGCCAGCGGACAGGGGGCGTCTGGGGCCAACGTCCTGACTTTC. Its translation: CASGQGASGANVLTF.

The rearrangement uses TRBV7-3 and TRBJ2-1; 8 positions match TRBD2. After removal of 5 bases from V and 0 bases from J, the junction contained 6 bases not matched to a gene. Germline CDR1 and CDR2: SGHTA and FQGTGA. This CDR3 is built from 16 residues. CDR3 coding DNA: TGTGCCAGCAGCCCAAGAAGCGGGAGCTCCTACAATGAGCAGTTCTTC. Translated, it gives CASSPRSGSSYNEQFF.

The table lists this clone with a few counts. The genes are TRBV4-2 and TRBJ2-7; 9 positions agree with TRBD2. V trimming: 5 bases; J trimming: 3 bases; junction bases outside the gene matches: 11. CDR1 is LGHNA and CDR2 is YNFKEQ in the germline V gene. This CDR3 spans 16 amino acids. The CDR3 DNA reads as TGTGCCAGCAGCTCACCCACGACTAGCGGAAACTACGAGCAGTACTTC. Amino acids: CASSSPTTSGNYEQYF.

CDR3 nucleotide sequence: TGTGCCAGCAGTGCGGGACTAGCGAACTACGAGCAGTACTTC. It translates to CASSAGLANYEQYF. The chain has TRBV11-1 and TRBJ2-7, with 10 positions matching TRBD2. The CDR3 runs 14 residues. Looked up from germline, CDR1 is SGHAT and CDR2 is FQDESV (reference sequence). J lost 3 bases, V lost 6 bases, and 5 bases had no gene match. Full variable domain (outside the CDR3, taken from reference TRBV11-1 and TRBJ2-7): EAEVAQSPRYKITEKSQAVAFWCDPISGHATLYWYRQILGQGPELLVQFQDESVVDDSQLPKDRFSAERLKGVDSTLKIQPAELGDSAMYLCASSAGLANYEQYFGPGTRLTVT.

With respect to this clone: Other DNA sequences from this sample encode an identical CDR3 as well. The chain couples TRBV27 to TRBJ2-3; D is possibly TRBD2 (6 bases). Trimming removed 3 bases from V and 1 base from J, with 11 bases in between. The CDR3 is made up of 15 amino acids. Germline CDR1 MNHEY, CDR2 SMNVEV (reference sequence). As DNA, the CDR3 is TGTGCCAGCAGTTTTTTGGTAGCGGGCACAGATACGCAGTATTTT. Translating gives CASSFLVAGTDTQYF.

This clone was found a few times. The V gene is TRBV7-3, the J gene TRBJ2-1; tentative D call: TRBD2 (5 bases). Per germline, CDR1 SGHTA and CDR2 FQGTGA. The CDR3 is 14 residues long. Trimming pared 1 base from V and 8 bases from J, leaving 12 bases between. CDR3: CASSLKGLADEQFF. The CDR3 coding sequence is TGTGCCAGCAGCTTAAAGGGCCTAGCTGATGAGCAGTTCTTC.